Following are 22 T cell receptor beta chains from one sample sequenced in a study of blood T cell repertoires in COVID-19. This table comes from immunoSEQ multiplex PCR, and its TCRdb copy is limited to in-frame clones, with some not included. The sample consists of 300,000 to 450,000 clones, 70% to 90% of them appearing once. Sequenced sample: peripheral blood. The origin of the receptors is a woman aged 25 to 39 with COVID-19, enrolled during active disease.

V usage is TRBV28 and J usage is TRBJ1-5; TRBD1 is a possible D gene (5 bases). Germline CDR1 MDHEN, CDR2 SYDVKM. The V and J ends lost 4 bases and 0 bases respectively, with 13 bases between them. The CDR3 spans 16 residues. This chain's CDR3 is CASSSDSLYSNQPQHF. In DNA, the CDR3 is TGTGCCAGCAGTTCCGACAGTCTCTATAGCAATCAGCCCCAGCATTTT.

The genes are TRBV12-5 and TRBJ2-3, with TRBD2 identical over 11 bases. V was clipped by 5 bases and J by 0 bases; unmatched bases: 10. This CDR3 has 18 amino acids. CDR1 and CDR2 from the germline V gene are LGHNT and FRNRAP. CDR3 sequence: CASGSTSGGPPSTDTQYF. The CDR3 nucleotides are TGTGCTAGTGGTAGCACTAGCGGGGGCCCCCCGAGCACAGATACGCAGTATTTT.

The V gene is TRBV9, the J gene TRBJ1-4; the match to TRBD1 covers 8 bases. Germline CDR1 is SGDLS and CDR2 is YYNGEE. This CDR3 is built from 15 residues. The trim removed 2 bases at V and 8 bases at J, leaving 8 bases unmatched. Here the CDR3 reads CASSVRTGLGEKLFF. Written as DNA, the CDR3 is TGTGCCAGCAGCGTCCGGACAGGGTTAGGGGAAAAACTGTTTTTT.

The chain uses TRBV5-1 and TRBJ1-4; 10 bases agree with TRBD1. This CDR3 has 14 amino acids. The J segment lost 10 bases and the V segment lost 2 bases, leaving 5 bases of the junction unmatched. Germline V gene sequence: CDR1 SGHRS, CDR2 YFSETQ. The DNA for the CDR3 is TGCGCCAGCAGCTTCGGGACAGGGGACGGAAAACTGTTTTTT. This translates into CASSFGTGDGKLFF. The variable domain in full, with the rest retrieved from reference TRBV5-1 and TRBJ1-4, is KAGVTQTPRYLIKTRGQQVTLSCSPISGHRSVSWYQQTPGQGLQFLFEYFSETQRNKGNFPGRFSGRQFSNSRSEMNVSTLELGDSALYLCASSFGTGDGKLFFGSGTQLSVL.

This clone was counted between two and nine times. The chain links TRBV12-3 or TRBV12-4 to TRBJ2-5, with 8 bases matching TRBD1. Unmatched junction bases numbered 0, after V lost 5 bases and J lost 4 bases. The CDR3 is made up of 12 amino acids. Written as DNA, the CDR3 is TGTGCCAGCAGTACAGGGGGAGAGACCCAGTACTTC. Translating it yields CASSTGGETQYF.

The chain has TRBV23-1 and TRBJ2-3; 7 nucleotides match TRBD1. TRBV23-1 is given ORF status, its function remaining uncertain. Losses at the gene ends were 1 base for V and 1 base for J; bases not matched to a gene: 5. CDR3 length equals 16 residues. The CDR3 reads CASSQCRGTGTDTQYF. CDR3 nucleotides: TGCGCCAGCAGTCAATGTCGAGGGACAGGCACAGATACGCAGTATTTT.

J is TRBJ2-5 and V is TRBV3-1 (or the pseudogene TRBV3-2), with 8 positions matching TRBD1. V gave up 3 bases and J gave up 5 bases; unmatched junction bases: 8. This CDR3 region has 15 residues. Germline-derived CDR1 and CDR2 are LGHDT and YNNKEL (reference sequence). DNA of the CDR3: TGTGCCAGCAGCCACAGGGGGCGCGGGGTCGAGACCCAGTACTTC. Translating it yields CASSHRGRGVETQYF.

The rearrangement joins TRBV24-1 to TRBJ2-5; tentatively, D is TRBD1 (5 bases). Germline V CDR1 and CDR2: KGHDR, SFDVKD. This CDR3 is 16 amino acids long. V gave up 2 bases and J gave up 1 base, with 13 bases separating them. The CDR3 loop is CATSDSKDTPQETQYF. DNA of the CDR3: TGTGCCACCAGTGATTCTAAGGACACGCCCCAAGAGACCCAGTACTTC.

The chain carries TRBV4-3 and TRBJ2-3; a weak D match, TRBD2 (5 bases). This CDR3 has 16 amino acids. V lost 0 bases and J 2 bases, leaving 12 bases between the germline ends. In germline, CDR1 is LGHNA, CDR2 YSLEER. The CDR3 DNA follows: TGCGCCAGCAGCCAAGATGTGAGGGCAGTCACAGATACGCAGTATTTT. The encoded protein is CASSQDVRAVTDTQYF.

This rearrangement joins TRBV2 to TRBJ2-7, with D possibly being TRBD2 (6 bases). The V gene lost 8 bases and the J gene lost 0 bases, with 11 bases spanning the gap. This CDR3 is 13 amino acids long. Germline lookup yields CDR1 SNHLY and CDR2 FYNNEI. The CDR3 DNA follows: TGTGCCAGCGGGGGACTCCCCTCCTACGAGCAGTACGTC. Translation: CASGGLPSYEQYV.

The J gene is TRBJ2-1, the V gene TRBV7-9; D ambiguous. Germline-derived CDR1 and CDR2 are SEHNR and FQNEAQ (reference sequence). With 4 bases removed from V and 10 bases from J, the gap between germline ends came to 17 bases. The CDR3 extends over 14 amino acids. CDR3 sequence reads: CASSSTPPFEEQFF. The CDR3 nucleotides read TGTGCCAGCAGCTCAACGCCCCCCTTTGAGGAGCAGTTCTTC.

A few counts support this clone. The chain employs TRBV11-2 and TRBJ2-1; 8 bases map to TRBD2. This CDR3 region has 14 residues. Germline V CDR1 and CDR2: SGHAT, FQNNGV. Trimming at V came to 4 bases and at J to 4 bases, leaving 3 bases not matched to a gene. The CDR3 nucleotides are TGTGCCAGCAGCTCCCTAGCGGGTTACAATGAGCAGTTCTTC. It encodes CASSSLAGYNEQFF.

The rearrangement joins TRBV2 to TRBJ2-6; 11 bases match TRBD2. The CDR3 is made up of 17 amino acids. In germline, CDR1 is SNHLY, CDR2 FYNNEI. V was pared by 6 bases and J by 4 bases, with 8 bases of the junction left unmatched. The CDR3: CASRHSGGASGANVLTF. The CDR3 DNA reads TGTGCCAGCAGACATAGCGGGGGGGCCTCAGGGGCCAACGTCCTGACTTTC.

CDR3 DNA sequence: TGTGCCAGTAGTTTCACCGGGGGACAGAGACCTTCACCCCTCCACTTT. This codes for CASSFTGGQRPSPLHF. The chain carries TRBV19 and TRBJ1-6, with 7 bases that match TRBD1. The CDR3 contains 16 residues. Germline V gene data show CDR1 as LNHDA and CDR2 as SQIVND (reference sequence). V was pared by 5 bases and J by 9 bases, with 13 bases of the junction left unmatched.

The gene calls are TRBV4-3 and TRBJ1-3; D gene ambiguous. The length of the CDR3 is 15 residues. Germline V gene data show CDR1 as LGHNA and CDR2 as YSLEER. The V end was cut by 0 bases, the J end by 0 bases, with 6 bases between. CDR3 amino acids: CASSQESLSGNTIYF. In DNA form, the CDR3 reads TGCGCCAGCAGCCAAGAAAGCCTCTCTGGAAACACCATATATTTT.

J is TRBJ2-7 and V is TRBV19, with 9 bases that match TRBD1. V lost 6 bases and J lost 1; bases outside the gene matches: 7. The CDR3 has 15 residues. The germline CDR1 and CDR2 sequences are LNHDA and SQIVND (reference sequence). The CDR3 DNA follows: TGTGCCAGTAGCGAAGGACAGGGGACTTCCTACGAGCAGTACTTC. Amino acids: CASSEGQGTSYEQYF. Based on the CDR3 plus reference TRBV19 and TRBJ2-7, the full variable domain is DGGITQSPKYLFRKEGQNVTLSCEQNLNHDAMYWYRQDPGQGLRLIYYSQIVNDFQKGDIAEGYSVSREKKESFPLTVTSAQKNPTAFYLCASSEGQGTSYEQYFGPGTRLTVT.

The rearrangement links TRBV5-4 to TRBJ2-3; 7 bases are a match to TRBD2. The trim removed 4 bases at V and 5 bases at J, leaving 19 bases unmatched. This CDR3 contains 18 residues. Per germline, CDR1 SGHNT and CDR2 YYREEE (reference sequence). The CDR3 spells CASSHGLIAGERGDTQYF. DNA of the CDR3: TGTGCCAGCAGCCATGGACTGATTGCGGGAGAGAGAGGAGATACGCAGTATTTT.

This sequence joins TRBV4-3 and TRBJ2-1; 8 nucleotides line up with TRBD2. CDR3 length: 17 residues. V lost 0 bases and J lost 2; bases outside the gene matches: 6. Germline V lookup: CDR1 LGHNA, CDR2 YSLEER. CDR3 in amino acids: CASSQDLERGPYNEQFF. The CDR3 DNA follows: TGCGCCAGCAGCCAAGACCTCGAGCGGGGGCCCTACAATGAGCAGTTCTTC.

The V and J genes are TRBV19 and TRBJ1-4; 10 positions match TRBD1. Trimming removed 5 bases from V and 6 bases from J; junction bases left unmatched: 6. This CDR3 has 15 amino acids. Germline CDR1 and CDR2: LNHDA and SQIVND (reference sequence). Written as DNA, the CDR3 is TGTGCCAGTAGTCCCCGACAGGGGGCGGATGAAAAACTGTTTTTT. It encodes CASSPRQGADEKLFF.

For the CDR3, the DNA is TGTGCCAGCAGTTTATCCCGGGGGACTAGCGGGGTGTACCCCTACGAGCAGTACTTC. Protein: CASSLSRGTSGVYPYEQYF. The genes are TRBV28 and TRBJ2-7; 13 bases map to TRBD2. There are 19 residues in the CDR3. Trimming removed 1 base from V and 2 bases from J; junction bases left unmatched: 11. Germline V lookup: CDR1 MDHEN, CDR2 SYDVKM.

The chain carries TRBV9 and TRBJ1-1; the D gene is possibly TRBD1 (6 bases). CDR1 is SGDLS, CDR2 YYNGEE, per germline. Between the trimmed V and J ends, which lost 5 bases and 1 base, there was a span of 12 bases. This CDR3 is built from 14 residues. The CDR3, as DNA: TGTGCCAGCAGTAGGGGGGGCGAGAACACTGAAGCTTTCTTT. Translated: CASSRGGENTEAFF.

This chain joins TRBV5-8 and TRBJ1-4; TRBD1 agrees at 8 bases. The CDR3 sequence is 15 residues long. V lost 0 bases to trimming and J lost 10 bases; unmatched junction nucleotides: 8. Germline CDR1 reads SGHTS; CDR2 reads YDEGEE. Here the CDR3 reads CASSLAGTGGGKLFF. The CDR3 bases are TGTGCCAGCAGCTTGGCCGGGACAGGAGGGGGAAAACTGTTTTTT.